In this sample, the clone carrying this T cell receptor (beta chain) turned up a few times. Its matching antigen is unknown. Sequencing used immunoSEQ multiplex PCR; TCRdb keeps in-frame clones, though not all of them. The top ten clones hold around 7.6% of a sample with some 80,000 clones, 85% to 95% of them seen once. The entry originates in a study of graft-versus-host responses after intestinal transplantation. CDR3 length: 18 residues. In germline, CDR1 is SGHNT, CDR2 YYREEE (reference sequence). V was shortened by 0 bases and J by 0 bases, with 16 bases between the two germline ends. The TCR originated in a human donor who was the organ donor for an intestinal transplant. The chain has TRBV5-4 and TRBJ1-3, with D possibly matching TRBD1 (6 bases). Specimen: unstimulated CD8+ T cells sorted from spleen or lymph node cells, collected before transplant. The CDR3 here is CASSLVVTGPFSGNTIYF. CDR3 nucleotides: TGTGCCAGCAGCTTGGTGGTTACAGGGCCCTTCTCTGGAAACACCATATATTTT.